This T cell receptor beta chain was sequenced for a study of T cell clonality in common variable immunodeficiency (dated by TCRdb to 2014 to 2015). On the study overall, not on this receptor specifically: Reportedly, TCRbeta sequences from CVID had fewer deletions and N-nucleotide insertions, and highly modified clones with 13 or more V deletions were absent from CVID. The authors noted that sequencing repertoires of T cell subpopulations would be needed to clarify what caused the increased clonality in CVID. Despite equal DNA input, controls averaged around 80,000 unique sequences per sample versus about 31,547 in CVID samples. Patient heterogeneity within the CVID cohort put limits on correlating repertoire features with clinical complications. TCRbeta clonality was higher in CVID subjects than in healthy controls (t-test p = 0.018), and the increase was most characteristic of about a third of subjects. CVID subjects shared fewer TCRbeta clones with each other than healthy controls did (p < 0.0001).

In the case of this clone: There is no known antigen for this receptor. The CDR3 end falls 3 residues outside the read, so it is completed with the germline J gene.

CVID samples and control samples contributed equivalent amounts of genomic DNA as sequencing input. For every sample, a 60 bp segment covering the rearranged TCRbeta CDR3 region was amplified and then sequenced. TCRbeta amplification used the immunoSEQ assay, a bias-corrected multiplex PCR with high-throughput sequencing. Per the original workflow: Every unique nucleotide sequence counted as a clone and was annotated with V, D and J genes, copy number and frequency. Sequences were labeled productive if in frame, and non-productive if out of frame or containing stop codons. As previously described, clonality was computed from Shannon's entropy. The predicted amino acid sequences of productive clones were used to derive the mean CDR3 Kyte-Doolittle hydropathy. Hierarchical clustering of scaled V gene usage was performed with the R hclust function using Manhattan distance and complete linkage. To assess clone sharing by CDR3 amino acid sequence, 12 repertoires per group were resampled over 100 rounds. The repertoires were searched for approximately 70 published EBV-specific and about 250 published CMV-specific TCRbeta sequences. After two CVID samples that produced fewer than 10,000 sequences were dropped from the analysis, 35 to 50 CVID repertoires remained. TCRdb holds this immuneACCESS table with in-frame rearrangements only. Some clones are missing; in checked studies, unresolved V genes explain under half, and the rest has no known cause. D and trimming come from the DNA, and the V and J calls and clone size come from that table. In this sample the table shows about 34,000 clones, and no singletons are among them. The ten top clones hold 25% to 30% of the sample.

CVID was diagnosed by standard criteria: serum IgG, IgA and/or IgM reduced below normal range, plus specific antibody deficiency. The CVID group comprised around 44 subjects, 15 or so female and approximately 30 male, aged about 9 to 70 years with a mean age of 40. Both CVID patients and healthy controls were predominantly of Caucasian heritage. All CVID subjects had received replacement immunoglobulin therapy for at least one year at the time of study participation. When blood was collected, none of the CVID subjects were ill or on immunomodulatory or immunosuppressive medication. Heparinized peripheral whole blood samples of roughly 5 to 8.5 ml were obtained from each donor. Genomic DNA from adults with common variable immune deficiency (CVID) and from healthy adult controls was used to sequence TCRbeta CDR3 repertoires. Diluted blood was density-centrifuged over Hypaque 1077 or Ficoll-Paque to isolate peripheral blood mononuclear cells. Genomic DNA was obtained from unsorted mononuclear cells using either Qiagen column purification or a centrifugation-based method.

Taken from the germline V gene, the CDR1 and CDR2 loops are KGHSH and LQKENI. The CDR3 goes from the cysteine to the phenylalanine over 15 residues. The 36 bases shown cover part of the CDR3, and their frame starts at base 1. Trimming accounts for 10 bases at V and 4 bases at J, while the number of junction bases matched to no gene is 11. The sequenced material came from peripheral blood mononuclear cells. This clonotype was sampled from a human donor with common variable immunodeficiency. Recombination joined TRBV18 with TRBJ2-3, with TRBD2 identical over 10 junction bases. This receptor has the CDR3 CATSIFSGGSDTQYF. The sequenced CDR3 bases are TGTGCCACATCAATTTTTAGCGGGGGGTCAGATACG.